This TCR beta chain was sequenced in a study of CD8 T cells in ankylosing spondylitis (dated by TCRdb to about 2017). For context, the study as a whole: T cell receptor beta repertoires were profiled in healthy donors and ankylosing spondylitis patients so that disease-linked TCR variants could be found. The full study cohort comprised 25 or so ankylosing spondylitis patients and some 100 healthy donors. Peripheral blood was sampled, and synovial fluid was also collected from ankylosing spondylitis patients.

The listed sequencing device is Illumina HiSeq 2500. Quantitative 5'-RACE with molecular barcodes was the method used to prepare the TCR beta libraries. In the original analysis: A new computational method, built on a probabilistic model of VDJ rearrangement, was used to identify disease-linked TCR variants. TCRdb passed the public sequencing reads through fastp at Q25 and MiXCR, retaining productive beta sequences. Every CDR3 protein is listed once, alongside the most common genes and DNA of its rows. For this entry, the V and J calls and clone size follow TCRdb and not the study's own pipeline. Recorded for this sample are roughly 97,000 distinct CDR3 sequences; about 8% of them occurred a single time. The ten top clones hold around 10% of the sample. General study outcomes and caveats: Blood from ankylosing spondylitis patients appeared to be characterized by a TCR beta motif composed of 7 to 9 highly homologous amino acid variants. A CD8+ phenotype was shown by the disease-linked clones, which were found at relatively low frequencies in peripheral blood. According to the report, matched synovial fluid samples from ankylosing spondylitis patients were significantly enriched for the disease-linked clones. Some TCR beta motif variants had previously been reported in synovial fluid and blood of reactive arthritis patients, which suggested common disease-initiation mechanisms.

This clonotype was detected ten times or more. Which antigen it targets is not known. Base quality data are lacking; no much larger clone is found one base away. The CDR3 sequence holds 14 residues, the cysteine and phenylalanine included. Of the read, only the CDR3 DNA is kept; its 42 bases are in frame from base 1. V drops 5 bases and J drops 2 bases, leaving 13 bases in between. The germline V gene yields SGHTA for CDR1 and FQGTGA for CDR2. The source of this sequence is a male donor with ankylosing spondylitis or in good health (not recorded which). Specimen: blood, either unsorted or a sorted T cell fraction (not recorded which). The chain joins TRBV7-3 to TRBJ2-7; a weak D assignment points to TRBD1 (6 bases agree). The bases read TGTGCCAGCAGCCCGACAGGACTTACCTACGAGCAGTACTTC. Its protein is CASSPTGLTYEQYF.